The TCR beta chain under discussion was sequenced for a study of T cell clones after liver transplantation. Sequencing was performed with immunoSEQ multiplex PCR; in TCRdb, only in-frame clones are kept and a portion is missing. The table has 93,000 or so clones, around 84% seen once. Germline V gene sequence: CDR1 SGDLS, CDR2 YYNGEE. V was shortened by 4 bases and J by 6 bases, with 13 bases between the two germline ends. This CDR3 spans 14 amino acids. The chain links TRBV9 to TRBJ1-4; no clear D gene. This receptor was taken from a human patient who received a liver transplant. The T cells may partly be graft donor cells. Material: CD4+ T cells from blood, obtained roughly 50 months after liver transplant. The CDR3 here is CASSPHGADEKLFF. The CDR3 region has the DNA TGTGCCAGCAGCCCTCACGGCGCGGATGAAAAACTGTTTTTT.